The clone carrying this TCR beta chain was seen repeatedly, ten times or more. The data were taken from a study of T cells in Graves' hyperthyroidism and ophthalmopathy. Looked up from germline, CDR1 is DFQATT and CDR2 is SNEGSKA (reference sequence). This CDR3 is built from 13 residues. Trimming removed 3 bases from V and 4 bases from J; junction bases left unmatched: 3. Amplification yielded TCR beta CDR3 regions, with RNA transcripts as the source. RT-PCR in the first round (using the HTBI primer set) targeted the TCR CDR3. TCRdb re-called the multiplex PCR reads through MiXCR, storing one row per CDR3 protein. Of hundreds of thousands of distinct CDR3 sequences in the sample, roughly 14% were seen once.

The rearrangement uses TRBV20-1 and TRBJ2-7; 10 bases map to TRBD1. Sequenced material: blood. The clonotype originates from a man younger than 35 with Graves' ophthalmopathy. The CDR3 is CSARPGQGYEQYF. In DNA, the CDR3 is TGCAGTGCTAGGCCGGGACAGGGGTACGAGCAGTACTTC.